A selection of T cell receptor beta chains follows, all from one sample in a study of graft-versus-host responses after intestinal transplantation. Here immunoSEQ multiplex PCR was the method, and the copy in TCRdb shows in-frame clones only, minus some. This sample has roughly 120,000 clones, with approximately 95% found just once. The antigens for these receptors are not known. The sample in question was unstimulated CD8+ T cells sorted from spleen or lymph node cells, obtained before intestinal transplant. The receptor source for this set is a human donor who received an intestinal transplant. Both conserved end residues are trimmed from each CDR3. Fields, in order: V gene, CDR3 protein.

>TRBV27
ASSLMTASYEQY
>TRBV28
ASSSMGPQH
>TRBV4-1
ASSQEGRGSHEQY
>TRBV5-1
ASSWEGASPTYTNTQY
>TRBV28
ASSWTPGTYEQY
>TRBV25-1
ASSFSWGNTEAF
>TRBV4-2
ASSQRQEGYEQY
>TRBV2
ASNNLVMNYGYT
>TRBV15
ATSRGQGAYEQF
>TRBV11-3
ASSPGQGPSYSNQPQH
>TRBV7-7
ASSPQGEGYGYT
>TRBV28
ASSVTGTGYEQY
>TRBV6-5
ASGDYSNQPQH
>TRBV7-8
ASRLTGTSGNNEQF
>TRBV7-9
ASSAGMGTAPSYEQY
>TRBV11-2
ASSLDSGLEPGELF
>TRBV5-1
ASSLVSGYNEQF
>TRBV9
ASSPSGREGYEQY
>TRBV15
ATSSRPREGMMKDIQY
>TRBV4-3
ASSLLAGVYNEQF
>TRBV19
ASTDNSNQPQH
>TRBV28
ASSFGGDNQPQH
>TRBV6-9
ASSYRSTGETQY
>TRBV11-2
ASSLERGGQPTGELF
>TRBV27
ASSLTRGGDTQY
>TRBV6-4
ASSDSGGLTEQF
>TRBV19
ASSIDPGGITEAF
>TRBV19
ASSIGQASSYEQY
>TRBV19
ASSQGDGYT
>TRBV21-1
ASSGCYEQY
>TRBV28
ASNHPGYEQY
>TRBV5-6
ASSLAVGELF